This T cell receptor beta chain was found in a study of PD-1 blockade in mismatch repair-deficient tumors. As for this clone: Its antigen is undetermined.

The CDR3 contains 17 residues. Between the trimmed V and J ends, which lost 3 bases and 9 bases, there was a span of 24 bases. CDR1 and CDR2 (germline): KGHSH, LQKENI. Regarding the study as a whole: Tumor-resident clones, often undetectable pretreatment in blood, expanded then contracted after pembrolizumab.

Using immunoSEQ multiplex PCR, the repertoire was profiled, and TCRdb retains in-frame clones only, with some absent. This repertoire shows around 100,000 clones, 82% found once; its top ten account for around 6.5%. The source was peripheral blood, collected roughly 35 weeks after starting pembrolizumab. This chain joins TRBV18 and TRBJ1-5; D might be TRBD1 (6 bases). This TCR came from an adult with mismatch repair-deficient cancer. CDR3 in amino acids: CASSPRGTPGRNGPQHF. CDR3 nucleotide sequence: TGTGCCAGCTCACCGAGGGGGACTCCCGGACGCAACGGGCCCCAGCATTTT.